The TCR beta chain under discussion was sequenced for a study of T-cell memory formation after mild COVID-19. This CDR3 spans 17 amino acids. CDR1 and CDR2 (germline): MNHEY, SVGAGI. The V gene lost 6 bases and the J gene lost 2 bases, with 20 bases spanning the gap. TCRdb itself ran the 5' RACE reads through MiXCR, one entry per CDR3 protein. The table shows 250,000 to 300,000 distinct CDR3 sequences, with less than 9.5% occurring only once. Material: PBMCs or a T cell subset sorted from them (not recorded which). This clonotype originated in a man younger than 35 who had mild COVID-19 (a few samples of this study predate the infection). Cell type and time point are not known. This chain joins TRBV6-5 and TRBJ2-1; D is perhaps TRBD2 (6 bases). This CDR3 is CASSPLPSAFAYNEQFF. The CDR3 DNA reads as TGTGCCAGCAGCCCACTTCCTAGCGCCTTCGCCTACAATGAGCAGTTCTTC.